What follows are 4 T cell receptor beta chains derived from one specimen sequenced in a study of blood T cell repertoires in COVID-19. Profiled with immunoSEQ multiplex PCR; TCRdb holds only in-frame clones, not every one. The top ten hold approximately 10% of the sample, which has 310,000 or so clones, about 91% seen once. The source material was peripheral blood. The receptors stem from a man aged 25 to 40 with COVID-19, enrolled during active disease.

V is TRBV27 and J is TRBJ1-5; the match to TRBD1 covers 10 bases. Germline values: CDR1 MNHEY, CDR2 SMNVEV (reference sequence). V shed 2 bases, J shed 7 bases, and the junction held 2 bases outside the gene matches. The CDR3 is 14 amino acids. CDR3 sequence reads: CASSLAGQGQPQHF. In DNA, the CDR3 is TGTGCCAGCAGTTTAGCGGGACAGGGGCAGCCCCAGCATTTT.

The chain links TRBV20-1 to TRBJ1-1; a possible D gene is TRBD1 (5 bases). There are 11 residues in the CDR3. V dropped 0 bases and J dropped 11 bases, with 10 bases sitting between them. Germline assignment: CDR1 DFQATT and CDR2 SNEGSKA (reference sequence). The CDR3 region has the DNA TGCAGTGCTAGAGAACAGGTGACGGCTTTCTTT. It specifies CSAREQVTAFF.

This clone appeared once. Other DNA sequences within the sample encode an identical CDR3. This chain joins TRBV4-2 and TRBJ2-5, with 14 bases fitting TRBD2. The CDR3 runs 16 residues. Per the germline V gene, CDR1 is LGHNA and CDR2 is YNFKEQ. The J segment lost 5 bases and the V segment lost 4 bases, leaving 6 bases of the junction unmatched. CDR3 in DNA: TGTGCCAGCAGCCTAGGACTAGCGGGGGGCGGGGAGACCCAGTACTTC. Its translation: CASSLGLAGGGETQYF.

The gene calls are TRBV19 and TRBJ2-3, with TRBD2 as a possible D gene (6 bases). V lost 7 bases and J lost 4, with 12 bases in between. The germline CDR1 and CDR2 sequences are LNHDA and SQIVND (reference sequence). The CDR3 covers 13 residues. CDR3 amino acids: CASKPWDSDTQYF. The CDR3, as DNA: TGTGCCAGTAAGCCGTGGGACTCAGATACGCAGTATTTT.